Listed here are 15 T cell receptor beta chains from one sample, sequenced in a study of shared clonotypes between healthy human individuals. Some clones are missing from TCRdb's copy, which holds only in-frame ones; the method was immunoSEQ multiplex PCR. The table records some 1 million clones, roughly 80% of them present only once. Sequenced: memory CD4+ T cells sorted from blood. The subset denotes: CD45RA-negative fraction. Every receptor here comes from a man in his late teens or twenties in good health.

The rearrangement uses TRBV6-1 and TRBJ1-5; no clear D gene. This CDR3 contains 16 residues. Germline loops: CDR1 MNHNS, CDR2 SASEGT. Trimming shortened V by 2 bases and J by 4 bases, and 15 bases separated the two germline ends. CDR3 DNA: TGTGCCAGCAGTGAATTCGGCACCGAGGCTAATCAGCCCCAGCATTTT. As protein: CASSEFGTEANQPQHF.

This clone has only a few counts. Written as DNA, the CDR3 is TGTGCCTGGGACCGTTTAGGGCGGGACGAGCAGTACTTC. Residues: CAWDRLGRDEQYF. The genes are TRBV30 and TRBJ2-7, with a weak D call TRBD2 (5 bases). CDR1 GTSNPN and CDR2 SVGIG come from the germline V gene (reference sequence). Trimming left V 5 bases short and J 5 bases short, with 16 bases between. The CDR3 sequence is 13 residues long. Supplemented by reference TRBV30 and TRBJ2-7, the full variable domain reads SQTIHQWPATLVQPVGSPLSLECTVEGTSNPNLYWYRQAAGRGLQLLFYSVGIGQISSEVPQNLSASRPQDRQFILSSKKLLLSDSGFYLCAWDRLGRDEQYFGPGTRLTVT.

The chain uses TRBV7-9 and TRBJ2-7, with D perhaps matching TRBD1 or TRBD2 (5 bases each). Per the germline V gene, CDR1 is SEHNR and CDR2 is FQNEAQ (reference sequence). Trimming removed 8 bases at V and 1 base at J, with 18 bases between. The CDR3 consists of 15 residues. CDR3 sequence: CASSPSRDPSYEQYF. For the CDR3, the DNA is TGTGCCAGCTCACCCTCCCGGGACCCGTCCTACGAGCAGTACTTC.

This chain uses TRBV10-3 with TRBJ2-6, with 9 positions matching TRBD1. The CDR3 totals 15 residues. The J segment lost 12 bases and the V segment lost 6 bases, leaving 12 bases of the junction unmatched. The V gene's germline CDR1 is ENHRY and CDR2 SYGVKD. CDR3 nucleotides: TGTGCCATCAGGGGGACAGGGCAAGACGTCAGCGTCCTGACTTTC. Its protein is CAIRGTGQDVSVLTF.

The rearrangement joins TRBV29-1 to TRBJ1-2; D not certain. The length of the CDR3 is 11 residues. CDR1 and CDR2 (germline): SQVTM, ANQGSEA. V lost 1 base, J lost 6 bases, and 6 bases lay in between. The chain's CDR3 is CSVEAGNGYTF. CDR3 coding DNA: TGCAGCGTTGAAGCGGGTAATGGCTACACCTTC.

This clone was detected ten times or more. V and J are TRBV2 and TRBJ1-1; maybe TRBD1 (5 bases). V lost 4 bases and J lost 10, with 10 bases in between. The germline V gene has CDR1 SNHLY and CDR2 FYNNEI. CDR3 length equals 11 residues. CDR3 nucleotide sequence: TGTGCCAGCAGTGGGGGCATTGGAGCTTTCTTT. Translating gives CASSGGIGAFF.

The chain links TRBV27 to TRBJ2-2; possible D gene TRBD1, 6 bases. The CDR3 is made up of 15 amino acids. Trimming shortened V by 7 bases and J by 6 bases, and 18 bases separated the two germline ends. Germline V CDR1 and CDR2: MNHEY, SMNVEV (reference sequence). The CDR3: CASTSRTGPAGELFF. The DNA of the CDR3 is TGTGCCAGCACATCACGCACAGGGCCCGCCGGGGAGCTGTTTTTT.

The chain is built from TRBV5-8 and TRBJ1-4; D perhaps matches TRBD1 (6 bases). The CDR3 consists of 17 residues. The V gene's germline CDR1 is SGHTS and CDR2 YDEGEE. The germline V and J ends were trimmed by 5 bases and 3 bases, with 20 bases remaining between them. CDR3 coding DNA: TGTGCCAGCAGTTCGACTACGGGGGGCGCGTCTAATGAAAAACTGTTTTTT. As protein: CASSSTTGGASNEKLFF.

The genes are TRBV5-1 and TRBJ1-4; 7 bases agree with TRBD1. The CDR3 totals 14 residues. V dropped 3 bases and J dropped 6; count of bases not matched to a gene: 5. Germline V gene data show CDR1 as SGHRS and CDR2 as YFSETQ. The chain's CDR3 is CASSWGDRDEKLFF. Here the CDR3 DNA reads TGCGCCAGCAGCTGGGGGGACAGAGATGAAAAACTGTTTTTT. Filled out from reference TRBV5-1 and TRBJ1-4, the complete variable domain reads KAGVTQTPRYLIKTRGQQVTLSCSPISGHRSVSWYQQTPGQGLQFLFEYFSETQRNKGNFPGRFSGRQFSNSRSEMNVSTLELGDSALYLCASSWGDRDEKLFFGSGTQLSVL.

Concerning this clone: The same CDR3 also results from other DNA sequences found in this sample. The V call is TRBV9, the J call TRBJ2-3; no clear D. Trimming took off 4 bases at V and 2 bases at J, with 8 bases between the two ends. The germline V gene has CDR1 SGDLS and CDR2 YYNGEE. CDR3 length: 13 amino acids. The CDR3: CASSPRLTDTQYF. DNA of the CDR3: TGTGCCAGCAGCCCCAGGCTCACAGATACGCAGTATTTT. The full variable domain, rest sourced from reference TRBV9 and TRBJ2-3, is DSGVTQTPKHLITATGQRVTLRCSPRSGDLSVYWYQQSLDQGLQFLIQYYNGEERAKGNILERFSAQQFPDLHSELNLSSLELGDSALYFCASSPRLTDTQYFGPGTRLTVL.

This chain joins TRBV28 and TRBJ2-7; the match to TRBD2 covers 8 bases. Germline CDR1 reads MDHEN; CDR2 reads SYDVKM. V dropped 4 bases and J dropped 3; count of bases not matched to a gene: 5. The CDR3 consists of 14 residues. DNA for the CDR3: TGTGCCAGCAGTTCGCCGGGACTAGACTACGAGCAGTACTTC. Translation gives CASSSPGLDYEQYF.

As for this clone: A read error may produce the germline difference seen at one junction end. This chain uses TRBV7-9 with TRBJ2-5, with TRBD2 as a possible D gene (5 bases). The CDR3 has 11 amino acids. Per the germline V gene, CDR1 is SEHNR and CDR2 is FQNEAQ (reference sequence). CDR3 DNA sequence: TGTGCCAGCAGCTTAGCTGGGGAGACCAACTTC. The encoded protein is CASSLAGETNF.

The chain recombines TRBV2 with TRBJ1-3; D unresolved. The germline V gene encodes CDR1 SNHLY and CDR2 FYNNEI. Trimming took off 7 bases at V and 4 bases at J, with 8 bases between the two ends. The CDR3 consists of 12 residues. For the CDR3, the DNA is TGTGCCAGCACTAGGTTCGGAAACACCATATATTTT. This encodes CASTRFGNTIYF.

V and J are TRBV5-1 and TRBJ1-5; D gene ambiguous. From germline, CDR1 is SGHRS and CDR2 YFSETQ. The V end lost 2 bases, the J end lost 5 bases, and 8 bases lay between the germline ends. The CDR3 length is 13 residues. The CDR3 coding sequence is TGCGCCAGCAGCTTTACTGGGGATCAGCCCCAGCATTTT. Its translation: CASSFTGDQPQHF.

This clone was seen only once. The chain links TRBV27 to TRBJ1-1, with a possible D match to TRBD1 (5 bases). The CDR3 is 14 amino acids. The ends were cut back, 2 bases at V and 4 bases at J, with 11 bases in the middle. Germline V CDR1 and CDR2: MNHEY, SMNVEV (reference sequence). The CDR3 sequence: CASSLGGRGTEAFF. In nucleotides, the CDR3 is TGTGCCAGCAGTTTAGGGGGTCGGGGCACTGAAGCTTTCTTT.